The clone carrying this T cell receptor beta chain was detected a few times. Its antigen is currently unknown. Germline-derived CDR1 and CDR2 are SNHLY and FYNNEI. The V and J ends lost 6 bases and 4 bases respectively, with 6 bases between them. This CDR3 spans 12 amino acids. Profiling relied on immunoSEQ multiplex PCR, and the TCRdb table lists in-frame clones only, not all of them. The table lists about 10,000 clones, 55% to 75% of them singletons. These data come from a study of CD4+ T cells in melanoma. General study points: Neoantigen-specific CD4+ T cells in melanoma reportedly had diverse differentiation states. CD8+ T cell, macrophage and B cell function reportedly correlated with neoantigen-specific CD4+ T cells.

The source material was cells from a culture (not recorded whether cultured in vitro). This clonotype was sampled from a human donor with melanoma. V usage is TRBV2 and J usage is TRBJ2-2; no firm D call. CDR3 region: CASRWSTGELFF. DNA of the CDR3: TGTGCCAGCAGGTGGAGCACCGGGGAGCTGTTTTTT. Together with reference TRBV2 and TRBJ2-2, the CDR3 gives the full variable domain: EPEVTQTPSHQVTQMGQEVILRCVPISNHLYFYWYRQILGQKVEFLVSFYNNEISEKSEIFDDQFSVERPDGSNFTLKIRSTKLEDSAMYFCASRWSTGELFFGEGSRLTVL.